The rows below give T cell receptor beta chains drawn from one sample of a study of blood T cell repertoires in COVID-19. Here immunoSEQ multiplex PCR was the method, and the copy in TCRdb shows in-frame clones only, minus some. The repertoire includes about 240,000 clones, around 83% of them detected once, and around 11% sits in the top ten. The material sequenced was peripheral blood. These receptors were obtained from an older woman with active or convalescent COVID-19. Both conserved end residues are part of each CDR3. The order of the fields is D gene, clone size, V gene, J gene, CDR3 DNA, CDR3 protein. D genes are given only for firm matches. Expanded clones are given a class, and other clones once, few, many or no size at all.

TRBD1	.	TRBV18	TRBJ1-2	TGTGTCAGCTCACCAGGGACAGGGCGAGGGTATGGCTACACCTTC	CVSSPGTGRGYGYTF
.	.	TRBV7-2	TRBJ2-4	TGTGCCAGCAGCTTAGACGGGGTACTAGCCAAAAACATTCAGTACTTC	CASSLDGVLAKNIQYF
TRBD2	.	TRBV7-3	TRBJ2-2	TGTGCCAGCAGCTTAACTGGATCTAGCGGAAACACCGGGGAGCTGTTTTTT	CASSLTGSSGNTGELFF
.	.	TRBV19	TRBJ1-1	TGTGCCAGTAGATTAAGGCAGGGGCGCACTGAAGCTTTCTTT	CASRLRQGRTEAFF
TRBD1	.	TRBV25-1	TRBJ1-4	TGTGCCAGCAGTCCGGGGGACAGGGGGCTATCTAATGAAAAACTGTTTTTT	CASSPGDRGLSNEKLFF
TRBD1	.	TRBV19	TRBJ1-5	TGTGCCAGTAGAACGACAGGGATTAGCAATCAGCCCCAGCATTTT	CASRTTGISNQPQHF
TRBD1	.	TRBV2	TRBJ1-1	TGTGCCAGCAGTGAAAGCAGGGGGTACACTGAAGCTTTCTTT	CASSESRGYTEAFF
TRBD1	.	TRBV7-9	TRBJ1-1	TGTGCCAGCAGCCCTGGACAGGGGGGAGTGAAAGATGAAGCTTTCTTT	CASSPGQGGVKDEAFF
TRBD1	.	TRBV5-1	TRBJ1-2	TGCGCCAGCAGCTTTAGGGGACAGCGCTACTATGGCTACACCTTC	CASSFRGQRYYGYTF
TRBD2	few	TRBV7-8	TRBJ2-5	TGTGCCAGCAGCCCTTGGGGCACTAGCGGGTCTCAAGAGACCCAGTACTTC	CASSPWGTSGSQETQYF
TRBD1	few	TRBV2	TRBJ1-1	TGTGCCAGCCACCTCCGGGACAGGGGCACTGAAGCTTTCTTT	CASHLRDRGTEAFF
.	.	TRBV5-1	TRBJ2-5	TGCGCCAGCAGCTCGTCTGGGGCCCCCCAAGAGACCCAGTACTTC	CASSSSGAPQETQYF
TRBD1	.	TRBV6-5	TRBJ2-7	TGTGCCAGCAACCAGGGGACAGGGGCGCAGTACTTC	CASNQGTGAQYF
.	.	TRBV20-1	TRBJ1-2	TGCAGTGCTAGTTTGGGGAGTTCTAACTATGGCTACACCTTC	CSASLGSSNYGYTF
.	once	TRBV6-5	TRBJ2-3	TGTGCCAGCAGGAAGGACCCGGGGGCAGATACGCAGTATTTT	CASRKDPGADTQYF
.	.	TRBV2	TRBJ2-2	TGTGCCAGCAGTGAAGCGCGGACCTTCGGAGGGGTTAACACCGGGGAGCTGTTTTTT	CASSEARTFGGVNTGELFF
.	few	TRBV15	TRBJ1-2	TGTGCCACCAGCAGAGAGAGGGATGGCTACACCTTC	CATSRERDGYTF
.	.	TRBV4-3	TRBJ1-3	TGCGCCAGCAGCCCTGGGAGGGCCTCTGGAAACACCATATATTTT	CASSPGRASGNTIYF
.	few	TRBV6-5	TRBJ1-1	TGTGCCAGCAGTTACTACAGGGACACTGAAGCTTTCTTT	CASSYYRDTEAFF
TRBD2	once	TRBV6-6	TRBJ2-7	TGTGCCAGCAGTTACTCCCCGCTAGCGGGGGGCTACGAGCAGTACTTC	CASSYSPLAGGYEQYF
TRBD1	.	TRBV28	TRBJ1-2	TGTGCCAGCAGTTCGTACAGGGGGCAAAGCTATGGCTACACCTTC	CASSSYRGQSYGYTF
TRBD2	.	TRBV5-1	TRBJ2-5	TGCGCCAGCAGCTTGGCCCAGCGGGGGCTAGAGACCCAGTACTTC	CASSLAQRGLETQYF
.	.	TRBV6-5	TRBJ2-7	TGTGCCAGCACAACAGGCCACCGCGAGCAGTACTTC	CASTTGHREQYF
TRBD2	.	TRBV4-1	TRBJ2-1	TGCGCCAGCAGCCAATGGGCGCTAGCGGGGGGGCCCAATGAGCAGTTCTTC	CASSQWALAGGPNEQFF
TRBD1	.	TRBV2	TRBJ1-2	TGTGCCAGCAGTGAAGCCGGGACAGGGGTCTCCTATGGCTACACCTTC	CASSEAGTGVSYGYTF
TRBD1	.	TRBV7-6	TRBJ1-2	TGTGCCAGCAGCTTAGCGCTGGGACAGGGGAGTGGCTACACCTTC	CASSLALGQGSGYTF
TRBD1	.	TRBV6-5	TRBJ2-3	TGTGCCAGCAGCCGAGGGACAGGCCCCACAGATACGCAGTATTTT	CASSRGTGPTDTQYF
TRBD1	.	TRBV5-4	TRBJ2-7	TGTGCCAGCTGGGACAGGGCGAAAAGGGAGCAGTACTTC	CASWDRAKREQYF
.	.	TRBV19	TRBJ1-4	TGTGCCAGTAGCAATGCCCCTATCACTCCTTCCCCTGAAAAACTGTTTTTT	CASSNAPITPSPEKLFF
.	.	TRBV10-3	TRBJ2-5	TGTGCCATCAGTGAGTCTCGAGAGACCCAGTACTTC	CAISESRETQYF
.	.	TRBV15	TRBJ2-7	TGTGCCACCAGCGACTTACCGAACACTTACGAGCAGTACTTC	CATSDLPNTYEQYF
TRBD1	.	TRBV2	TRBJ2-3	TGTGCCAGCAGTCGACAGGGGGCGAGCACAGATACGCAGTATTTT	CASSRQGASTDTQYF
TRBD2	.	TRBV3-1/TRBV3-2	TRBJ2-2	TGTGCCAGCAGCCTCGGACTAGCGAAGAACACCGGGGAGCTGTTTTTT	CASSLGLAKNTGELFF
TRBD2	.	TRBV5-1	TRBJ2-5	TGCGCCAGCAGCTTGGCGCCGGGGGGGGCCCAAGAGACCCAGTACTTC	CASSLAPGGAQETQYF
.	.	TRBV9	TRBJ2-3	TGTGCCAGCAGCCTGGGGGGATCCCCCACAGATACGCAGTATTTT	CASSLGGSPTDTQYF
.	.	TRBV19	TRBJ1-3	TGTGCCAGTAGTCCCCCACGAGTCTCTGGAAACACCATATATTTT	CASSPPRVSGNTIYF
.	.	TRBV9	TRBJ2-1	TGTGCCAGCAGCGGCCGGGACACCTCCTACAATGAGCAGTTCTTC	CASSGRDTSYNEQFF